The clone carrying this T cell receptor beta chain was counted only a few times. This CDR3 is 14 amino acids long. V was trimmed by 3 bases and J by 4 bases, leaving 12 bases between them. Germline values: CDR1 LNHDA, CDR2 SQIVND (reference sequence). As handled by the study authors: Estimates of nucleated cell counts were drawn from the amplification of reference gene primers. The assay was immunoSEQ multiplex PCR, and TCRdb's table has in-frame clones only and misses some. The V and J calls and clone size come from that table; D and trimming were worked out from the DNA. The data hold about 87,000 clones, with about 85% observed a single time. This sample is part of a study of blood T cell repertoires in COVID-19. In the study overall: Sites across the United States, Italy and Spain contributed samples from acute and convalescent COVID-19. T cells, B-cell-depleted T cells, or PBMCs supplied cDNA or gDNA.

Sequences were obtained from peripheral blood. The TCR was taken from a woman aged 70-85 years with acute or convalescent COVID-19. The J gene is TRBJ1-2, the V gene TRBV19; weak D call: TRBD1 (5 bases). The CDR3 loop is CASSMRGGGYGYTF. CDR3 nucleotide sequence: TGTGCCAGTAGTATGAGGGGAGGCGGCTATGGCTACACCTTC.